A single sample is the source of the 21 T cell receptor beta chains below, sequenced in a study of T cells in Graves' hyperthyroidism and ophthalmopathy. What was amplified from RNA transcripts were TCR beta CDR3 regions. The HTBI primer set served for first-round RT-PCR of the TCR CDR3. In TCRdb, the multiplex PCR reads were re-called with MiXCR into one record per CDR3 protein. The data contain about 640,000 distinct CDR3 sequences, 20% of them singletons. Sequencing input: blood. The receptors derive from a man aged 25-45 years with Graves' ophthalmopathy.

Ten or more counts support this clonotype. CDR3 in DNA: TGCAGTGCTCCGACGGACTCCCGTTACGAGCAGTACTTC. This translates into CSAPTDSRYEQYF. V usage is TRBV20-1 and J usage is TRBJ2-7; D is possibly TRBD2 (5 bases). V gave up 5 bases and J gave up 4 bases, with 15 bases separating them. The CDR3 length is 13 residues. CDR1 DFQATT and CDR2 SNEGSKA come from the germline V gene (reference sequence).

This clonotype was observed a handful of times. The V call is TRBV28, the J call TRBJ1-6, with 8 nucleotides matching TRBD1. The V segment lost 2 bases and the J segment 9 bases; nucleotides outside the gene matches: 3. CDR3 length: 14 amino acids. The germline gives CDR1 MDHEN, CDR2 SYDVKM. In DNA, the CDR3 is TGTGCCAGCAGTTTAGGGACAGGTGGTTCACCCCTCCACTTT. Translating it yields CASSLGTGGSPLHF.

The chain links TRBV28 to TRBJ1-2; D perhaps matches TRBD1 (5 bases). CDR3 length: 15 amino acids. Germline V gene sequence: CDR1 MDHEN, CDR2 SYDVKM. V lost 5 bases and J 7 bases, leaving 20 bases between the germline ends. CDR3 coding DNA: TGTGCCAGCAGTGCATATGACCCGCTCCAGGGTGGCTACACCTTC. Its translation: CASSAYDPLQGGYTF.

Regarding this clonotype: One end of the junction fails to match germline, which may point to a read error. The rearrangement links TRBV5-1 to TRBJ2-1, with TRBD2 matching over 7 bases. Germline CDR1 SGHRS, CDR2 YFSETQ. The CDR3 is 17 amino acids. DNA of the CDR3: TGTGCCAGCAGCCCTTGGGGGGTTGCGGGAGTGGCCAATGAGCAGTTCTTC. It is translated as CASSPWGVAGVANEQFF.

This clonotype appeared a few times. V is TRBV2 and J is TRBJ1-3; D may be TRBD1 (6 bases). Germline V gene data show CDR1 as SNHLY and CDR2 as FYNNEI. The CDR3 totals 19 residues. Trimming left V 1 base short and J 0 bases short, with 19 bases between. The chain's CDR3 is CASSEVGAQVSLSGNTIYF. The CDR3 DNA is TGTGCCAGCAGTGAAGTGGGGGCCCAGGTATCGCTCTCTGGAAACACCATATATTTT.

This clonotype was found a few times. The chain employs TRBV12-3 or TRBV12-4 and TRBJ2-7; a possible D gene is TRBD2 (6 bases). This CDR3 contains 14 residues. Trimming took off 3 bases at V and 6 bases at J, with 15 bases between the two ends. The CDR3 DNA reads TGTGCCAGCAGTTTTATCGGGGGTCCAACCGAGCAGTACTTC. Residues: CASSFIGGPTEQYF.

V gene TRBV6-1 combines with J gene TRBJ1-2, with D hard to call. V lost 3 bases and J lost 9, with 8 bases in between. CDR1 and CDR2 (germline): MNHNS, SASEGT. The length of the CDR3 is 11 residues. The CDR3 region is CASSDWERYTF. Written as DNA, the CDR3 is TGTGCCAGCAGTGACTGGGAGCGCTACACCTTC.

The J gene is TRBJ1-1, the V gene TRBV5-1; a weak D match, TRBD1 (6 bases). V lost 1 base and J lost 8, with 9 bases in between. CDR1 is SGHRS and CDR2 is YFSETQ in the germline V gene. The CDR3 is 12 residues long. CDR3 protein: CASSLPRGEAFF. The CDR3, as DNA: TGCGCCAGCAGCTTGCCCAGGGGAGAAGCTTTCTTT.

V usage is TRBV11-3 and J usage is TRBJ2-2, with TRBD2 identical over 12 bases. Trimming at V came to 4 bases and at J to 4 bases, leaving 7 bases not matched to a gene. Germline V gives CDR1 SGHNT, CDR2 YENEEA. This CDR3 has 17 residues. CDR3 region: CASSSPELAGGTGELFF. The CDR3 DNA is TGTGCCAGCAGCTCTCCTGAACTAGCGGGAGGCACCGGGGAGCTGTTTTTT.

Only a few counts were recorded for this clonotype. CDR3: CATSRQRTGGHEQYF. For the CDR3, the DNA is TGTGCCACCAGCAGACAACGGACAGGGGGGCACGAGCAGTACTTC. The V call is TRBV15, the J call TRBJ2-7; 10 nucleotides align to TRBD1. Germline CDR1 LNHNV, CDR2 YYDKDF (reference sequence). The CDR3 loop spans 15 amino acids. Losses at the gene ends were 2 bases for V and 5 bases for J; bases not matched to a gene: 6.

This chain links TRBV20-1 with TRBJ2-3, with 9 bases lining up with TRBD1. The germline V gene encodes CDR1 DFQATT and CDR2 SNEGSKA (reference sequence). There are 16 residues in the CDR3. V dropped 3 bases and J dropped 1; count of bases not matched to a gene: 8. The CDR3 region is CSASRSTGGGTDTQYF. CDR3 DNA: TGCAGTGCTAGCCGCTCGACAGGGGGGGGCACAGATACGCAGTATTTT.

In its sample, this clonotype was seen many times. The chain couples TRBV6-1 to TRBJ1-1; TRBD1 aligns across 7 bases. The V gene's germline CDR1 is MNHNS and CDR2 SASEGT. V was clipped by 7 bases and J by 1 base; unmatched bases: 6. The CDR3 has 14 residues. The CDR3 reads CASTDRDRNTEAFF. The CDR3 DNA is TGTGCCAGCACCGACCGGGACAGGAACACTGAAGCTTTCTTT.

This chain joins TRBV3-1 and TRBJ1-5; 8 bases map to TRBD1. The CDR3 has 14 amino acids. V trimming: 8 bases; J trimming: 6 bases; junction bases outside the gene matches: 9. Germline lookup yields CDR1 LGHDT and CDR2 YNNKEL (reference sequence). CDR3 in DNA: TGTGCCAGCGCCCGGACAGGGTCCTCTCAGCCCCAGCATTTT. Translating gives CASARTGSSQPQHF.

This clonotype came up once. The V and J genes are TRBV6-1 and TRBJ1-5; 7 bases fit TRBD1. The CDR3 is made up of 13 amino acids. V shed 6 bases and J 4 bases; nucleotides not matched to a gene: 3. Germline assignment: CDR1 MNHNS and CDR2 SASEGT. CDR3 sequence (DNA): TGTGCCAGCAGGGCACAGGGGAATCAGCCCCAGCATTTT. It translates to CASRAQGNQPQHF.

This clonotype has only a few counts. V usage is TRBV7-2 and J usage is TRBJ2-5; 7 bases are a match to TRBD1. CDR3 length: 15 amino acids. V lost 1 base and J lost 5; bases outside the gene matches: 7. Germline CDR1 reads SGHTA; CDR2 reads FQGNSA. CDR3 nucleotide sequence: TGTGCCAGCAGCTTAGAGGTTCAGGGGGTGGAGACCCAGTACTTC. Translated, it gives CASSLEVQGVETQYF.

V usage is TRBV11-2 and J usage is TRBJ1-6, with 7 bases that match TRBD1. The CDR3 loop spans 16 amino acids. Trimming cost V 1 base and J 6 bases; bases outside gene matches: 6. CDR1 is SGHAT, CDR2 FQNNGV, per germline. The CDR3 coding sequence is TGTGCCAGCAGCTTAGCACGGGCAGGGGGTAATTCACCCCTCCACTTT. It specifies CASSLARAGGNSPLHF.

This clonotype was recorded at least ten times. The junction and the germline gene differ at one end; a read error may be behind it. The genes are TRBV28 and TRBJ2-4, with 8 bases aligning to TRBD2. CDR1 and CDR2 (germline): MDHEN, SYDVKM. This CDR3 has 13 amino acids. DNA for the CDR3: TGTGCCAGCAAGGGCGGGAGGAAAACCATTCAGTACTTC. Protein sequence: CASKGGRKTIQYF.

The CDR3 protein is CASSQDLFGRDRRNEQFF. The CDR3 region has the DNA TGTGCCAGCAGCCAAGATCTCTTTGGACGGGACCGGCGCAATGAGCAGTTCTTC. The J gene is TRBJ2-1, the V gene TRBV4-2; D could derive from TRBD1 or TRBD2 (5 bases each). This CDR3 contains 18 residues. Germline V gene lookup returns CDR1 LGHNA and CDR2 YNFKEQ. V was trimmed by 0 bases and J by 6 bases, leaving 21 bases between them.

This clonotype was found once. The J gene is TRBJ1-4, the V gene TRBV27; weak D call: TRBD1 (5 bases). The CDR3 consists of 15 residues. V was pared by 10 bases and J by 4 bases, with 19 bases between. Germline V gene lookup returns CDR1 MNHEY and CDR2 SMNVEV (reference sequence). In nucleotides, the CDR3 is TGTGCCACCCGAAAGGGGTACGCAGTTAATGAAAAACTGTTTTTT. It is translated as CATRKGYAVNEKLFF.

This clonotype has a count of ten or more. V and J are TRBV28 and TRBJ1-4; D is ambiguous. Trimming pared 1 base from V and 4 bases from J, leaving 10 bases between. The CDR3 covers 15 residues. From germline, CDR1 is MDHEN and CDR2 SYDVKM. The CDR3 nucleotides are TGTGCCAGCAGTTTATCTTCCGCTATTAATGAAAAACTGTTTTTT. Its protein product is CASSLSSAINEKLFF. The entire variable domain, with the rest obtained from reference TRBV28 and TRBJ1-4, is as follows: DVKVTQSSRYLVKRTGEKVFLECVQDMDHENMFWYRQDPGLGLRLIYFSYDVKMKEKGDIPEGYSVSREKKERFSLILESASTNQTSMYLCASSLSSAINEKLFFGSGTQLSVL.

This clonotype was observed a handful of times. This sequence joins TRBV20-1 and TRBJ2-4; D gene uncertain. The CDR3 length is 13 residues. Looked up from germline, CDR1 is DFQATT and CDR2 is SNEGSKA (reference sequence). V was cut by 3 bases and J by 4 bases, with 10 bases left in between. This CDR3 is CSASGRAKNIQYF. CDR3 nucleotide sequence: TGCAGTGCTAGTGGTAGGGCTAAAAACATTCAGTACTTC.